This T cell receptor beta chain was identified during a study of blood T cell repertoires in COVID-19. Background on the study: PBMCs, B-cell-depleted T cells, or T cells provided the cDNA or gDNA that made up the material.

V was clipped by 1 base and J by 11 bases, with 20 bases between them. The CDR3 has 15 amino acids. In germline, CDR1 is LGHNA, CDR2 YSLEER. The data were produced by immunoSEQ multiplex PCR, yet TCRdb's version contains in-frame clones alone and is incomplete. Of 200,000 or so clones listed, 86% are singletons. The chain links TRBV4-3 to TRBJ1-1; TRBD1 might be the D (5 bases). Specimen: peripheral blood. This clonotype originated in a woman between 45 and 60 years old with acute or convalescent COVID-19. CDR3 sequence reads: CASSQVSQGAVSAFF. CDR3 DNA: TGCGCCAGCAGCCAAGTCTCCCAGGGCGCCGTATCGGCTTTCTTT.